A selection of T cell receptor beta chains follows, all from one sample in a study of cytomegalovirus exposure and HLA in healthy donors. The repertoire was sequenced with immunoSEQ multiplex PCR; TCRdb's copy has only in-frame clones and lacks some. The repertoire includes under 150,000 clones, approximately 79% of them detected once, and 1.5% to 2% sits in the top ten. Sequencing input: PBMCs. The receptors were sampled from a young woman in good health and CMV-seronegative. Each CDR3 is given with its conserved first and last residue. Fields, in order: clone size, D gene, J gene, V gene, CDR3 protein, CDR3 DNA. D genes are given only for firm matches. Part of the rows lack a size; the others show once, few, many or a class for expanded clones.

clone size: .; D gene: .; J gene: TRBJ1-2; V gene: TRBV4-3; CDR3 protein: CASSQAGTNYGYTF; CDR3 DNA: TGCGCCAGCAGCCAGGCCGGGACTAACTATGGCTACACCTTC
clone size: .; D gene: .; J gene: TRBJ1-1; V gene: TRBV6-5; CDR3 protein: CASSQDTNTEAFF; CDR3 DNA: TGTGCCAGCAGCCAGGATACGAACACTGAAGCTTTCTTT
clone size: .; D gene: TRBD1; J gene: TRBJ2-1; V gene: TRBV5-5; CDR3 protein: CASTWGQGAYNEQFF; CDR3 DNA: TGTGCCAGCACCTGGGGGCAGGGGGCTTACAATGAGCAGTTCTTC
clone size: .; D gene: .; J gene: TRBJ1-4; V gene: TRBV10-3; CDR3 protein: CAISDPSSATNEKLFF; CDR3 DNA: TGTGCCATCAGTGACCCCAGTTCTGCAACTAATGAAAAACTGTTTTTT
clone size: .; D gene: .; J gene: TRBJ2-5; V gene: TRBV4-2; CDR3 protein: CASSQASGAGDETQYF; CDR3 DNA: TGTGCCAGCAGCCAGGCCTCTGGTGCAGGGGACGAGACCCAGTACTTC
clone size: few; D gene: .; J gene: TRBJ1-1; V gene: TRBV15; CDR3 protein: CATSREATNTEAFF; CDR3 DNA: TGTGCCACCAGCAGAGAAGCTACGAACACTGAAGCTTTCTTT
clone size: .; D gene: .; J gene: TRBJ1-1; V gene: TRBV29-1; CDR3 protein: CSVENNLWGRMNTEAFF; CDR3 DNA: TGCAGCGTTGAGAACAATCTCTGGGGGCGCATGAACACTGAAGCTTTCTTT
clone size: .; D gene: TRBD2; J gene: TRBJ2-7; V gene: TRBV5-1; CDR3 protein: CASSLAYGGGGQYF; CDR3 DNA: TGCGCCAGCAGCTTGGCCTACGGGGGGGGCGGGCAGTACTTC
clone size: once; D gene: .; J gene: TRBJ2-7; V gene: TRBV4-3; CDR3 protein: CASSIRVSYEQYF; CDR3 DNA: TGCGCCAGCAGCATCCGGGTTTCCTACGAGCAGTACTTC
clone size: .; D gene: .; J gene: TRBJ1-5; V gene: TRBV6-1; CDR3 protein: CASSEAVGSSNQPQHF; CDR3 DNA: TGTGCCAGCAGTGAAGCGGTGGGCAGTAGCAATCAGCCCCAGCATTTT
clone size: .; D gene: TRBD2; J gene: TRBJ2-7; V gene: TRBV29-1; CDR3 protein: CSVEKLAGSYEQYF; CDR3 DNA: TGCAGCGTTGAAAAACTAGCGGGATCCTACGAGCAGTACTTC
clone size: .; D gene: TRBD1; J gene: TRBJ1-1; V gene: TRBV30; CDR3 protein: CARTGGTEAFF; CDR3 DNA: TGTGCCCGAACAGGGGGCACTGAAGCTTTCTTT
clone size: .; D gene: TRBD2; J gene: TRBJ2-1; V gene: TRBV4-3; CDR3 protein: CASSRLAGGGYEQFF; CDR3 DNA: TGCGCCAGCAGCCGCCTAGCGGGGGGTGGTTATGAGCAGTTCTTC
clone size: .; D gene: TRBD1; J gene: TRBJ2-7; V gene: TRBV11-2; CDR3 protein: CASSRTGAYEQYF; CDR3 DNA: TGTGCCAGCAGCCGGACAGGGGCCTACGAGCAGTACTTC
clone size: once; D gene: .; J gene: TRBJ2-3; V gene: TRBV5-1; CDR3 protein: CASSLAPGVTDTQYF; CDR3 DNA: TGCGCCAGCAGCTTGGCGCCAGGGGTCACAGATACGCAGTATTTT
clone size: .; D gene: TRBD1; J gene: TRBJ2-5; V gene: TRBV5-6; CDR3 protein: CASSPGQGAWTQYF; CDR3 DNA: TGTGCCAGCAGCCCGGGACAGGGGGCCTGGACCCAGTACTTC
clone size: .; D gene: .; J gene: TRBJ1-2; V gene: TRBV5-4; CDR3 protein: CASRAGNDPYGYTF; CDR3 DNA: TGTGCCAGCAGAGCGGGAAACGACCCCTATGGCTACACCTTC
clone size: .; D gene: TRBD1; J gene: TRBJ1-1; V gene: TRBV14; CDR3 protein: CASSPRTGLNTEAFF; CDR3 DNA: TGTGCCAGCAGCCCTCGGACAGGGCTGAACACTGAAGCTTTCTTT